These 20 T cell receptor beta chains were sequenced from one sample in a study of cytomegalovirus exposure and HLA in healthy donors. Primers for the PCR totalled 60 Vbeta and 13 Jbeta. Profiling relied on immunoSEQ multiplex PCR, and the TCRdb table lists in-frame clones only, not all of them. The data hold under 200,000 clones, with 75% to 85% observed a single time. The specimen was PBMCs. These TCRs come from a male donor in good health and CMV-seropositive.

The chain couples TRBV11-2 to TRBJ1-2; TRBD1 agrees at 8 bases. Trimming removed 4 bases from V and 9 bases from J; junction bases left unmatched: 4. CDR1 and CDR2 (germline): SGHAT, FQNNGV. The length of the CDR3 is 12 residues. The chain's CDR3 is CASSSGQGRYTF. The CDR3 DNA is TGTGCCAGCAGCTCAGGACAGGGACGCTACACCTTC.

The rearrangement joins TRBV12-5 to TRBJ1-1, with a possible D match to TRBD1 (6 bases). Trimming left V 5 bases short and J 7 bases short, with 17 bases between. Per germline, CDR1 LGHNT and CDR2 FRNRAP. The CDR3 totals 14 residues. The CDR3 nucleotides read TGTGCTAGTGGTCCCGACTCTGACAGGTTTGAAGCTTTCTTT. It encodes CASGPDSDRFEAFF.

The chain combines TRBV9 with TRBJ2-5; 7 bases match TRBD2. Germline CDR1 reads SGDLS; CDR2 reads YYNGEE. The CDR3 spans 15 residues. V shed 3 bases and J 4 bases; nucleotides not matched to a gene: 9. The CDR3 bases are TGTGCCAGCAGCGGGGAGCGGGGAGACGGAGAGACCCAGTACTTC. Its translation: CASSGERGDGETQYF.

The chain has TRBV2 and TRBJ2-2; no definite D call. Germline V CDR1 and CDR2: SNHLY, FYNNEI. The V gene lost 4 bases and the J gene lost 4 bases, with 4 bases spanning the gap. The CDR3 is 12 residues long. The DNA for the CDR3 is TGTGCCAGCAGTGCAGGCACCGGGGAGCTGTTTTTT. Its protein product is CASSAGTGELFF. Together with reference TRBV2 and TRBJ2-2, the CDR3 gives the full variable domain: EPEVTQTPSHQVTQMGQEVILRCVPISNHLYFYWYRQILGQKVEFLVSFYNNEISEKSEIFDDQFSVERPDGSNFTLKIRSTKLEDSAMYFCASSAGTGELFFGEGSRLTVL.

The chain employs TRBV7-8 and TRBJ1-6; D might be TRBD1 (5 bases). V was clipped by 5 bases and J by 7 bases, with 18 bases between them. CDR1 and CDR2 (germline): SGHVS, FQNEAQ. The CDR3 is 16 residues long. The CDR3 loop reads CASSPGLTGGNSPLHF. The DNA for the CDR3 is TGTGCCAGCAGCCCCGGTCTCACAGGTGGCAATTCACCCCTCCACTTT.

This chain joins TRBV5-4 and TRBJ2-2; no firm D call. The V gene's germline CDR1 is SGHNT and CDR2 YYREEE (reference sequence). The length of the CDR3 is 15 residues. V lost 5 bases and J 1 base, leaving 12 bases between the germline ends. The CDR3 loop reads CASSAAIGNTGELFF. The CDR3 nucleotides are TGTGCCAGCAGTGCCGCTATTGGGAACACCGGGGAGCTGTTTTTT.

The V and J genes are TRBV27 and TRBJ1-2; D gene ambiguous. CDR1 and CDR2 from the germline V gene are MNHEY and SMNVEV (reference sequence). The V end lost 0 bases, the J end lost 4 bases, and 6 bases lay between the germline ends. This CDR3 is built from 13 residues. The CDR3 DNA follows: TGTGCCAGCAGTTTATCCGGCGGCTATGGCTACACCTTC. This encodes CASSLSGGYGYTF.

CDR3 protein: CASSVASSGGASHEQFF. CDR3 sequence (DNA): TGTGCCAGCAGCGTAGCTAGCAGCGGGGGGGCCTCCCATGAGCAGTTCTTC. This rearrangement joins TRBV9 to TRBJ2-1; 10 positions match TRBD2. V was clipped by 0 bases and J by 8 bases; unmatched bases: 11. The CDR3 runs to 17 residues. CDR1 is SGDLS, CDR2 YYNGEE, per germline. The whole variable domain, remainder taken from reference TRBV9 and TRBJ2-1, is DSGVTQTPKHLITATGQRVTLRCSPRSGDLSVYWYQQSLDQGLQFLIQYYNGEERAKGNILERFSAQQFPDLHSELNLSSLELGDSALYFCASSVASSGGASHEQFFGPGTRLTVL.

The rearrangement joins TRBV6-6 to TRBJ1-1; D may be TRBD1 (5 bases). The germline gives CDR1 MNHNY, CDR2 SVGAGI (reference sequence). The CDR3 runs 15 residues. Trimming removed 5 bases from V and 3 bases from J, with 16 bases in between. The CDR3 DNA reads TGTGCCAGCAGTACGTGGGACTCGACCGACACTGAAGCTTTCTTT. Translation gives CASSTWDSTDTEAFF.

The chain has TRBV4-1 and TRBJ2-1; unclear D gene. This CDR3 comprises 14 residues. The ends were cut back, 1 base at V and 4 bases at J, with 8 bases in the middle. Germline CDR1 reads MGHRA; CDR2 reads YSYEKL. The CDR3 sequence is CASSQAWPYNEQFF. The CDR3, as DNA: TGCGCCAGCAGCCAAGCCTGGCCATACAATGAGCAGTTCTTC.

The CDR3, as DNA: TGTGCCAGCAGCACCCCCCGGGGGGGCCAACCAGAGACCCAGTACTTC. Encoded protein: CASSTPRGGQPETQYF. The J gene is TRBJ2-5, the V gene TRBV11-2, with 8 bases that match TRBD2. V shed 5 bases and J 4 bases; nucleotides not matched to a gene: 12. Looked up from germline, CDR1 is SGHAT and CDR2 is FQNNGV. The CDR3 length is 16 residues.

The chain recombines TRBV10-3 with TRBJ2-7, with D perhaps TRBD2 (6 bases). The CDR3 runs 15 residues. V shed 10 bases and J shed 2 bases, with 21 bases lying between them. The germline CDR1 and CDR2 sequences are ENHRY and SYGVKD. CDR3 sequence: CATPRGGVPPYEQYF. DNA of the CDR3: TGTGCCACCCCAAGGGGCGGGGTTCCCCCCTACGAGCAGTACTTC.

Written as DNA, the CDR3 is TGTGCCAGCAAACTCGACCTGAACAGGGCGGGTCAGCCCCAGCATTTT. As protein: CASKLDLNRAGQPQHF. The gene calls are TRBV2 and TRBJ1-5; D might be TRBD1 (6 bases). The CDR3 runs to 16 residues. Germline assignment: CDR1 SNHLY and CDR2 FYNNEI. Trimming pared 7 bases from V and 6 bases from J, leaving 22 bases between.

V is TRBV5-1 and J is TRBJ2-2; D perhaps matches TRBD2 (6 bases). V shed 1 base and J shed 0 bases, with 7 bases lying between them. The length of the CDR3 is 15 residues. Germline V gene sequence: CDR1 SGHRS, CDR2 YFSETQ. The CDR3 here is CASSLLASNTGELFF. As DNA, the CDR3 is TGCGCCAGCAGCTTGCTAGCGTCGAACACCGGGGAGCTGTTTTTT.

In this sample, this clone turned up a few times. The V call is TRBV5-1, the J call TRBJ1-1; 11 bases line up with TRBD1. With 5 bases clipped from V and 3 bases from J, the junction kept 3 bases outside the gene matches. Germline V CDR1 and CDR2: SGHRS, YFSETQ. The CDR3 has 14 amino acids. The DNA of the CDR3 is TGCGCCAGCAGGACGGGACAGGGGGACACTGAAGCTTTCTTT. Amino acids: CASRTGQGDTEAFF.

The chain couples TRBV11-1 to TRBJ1-2, with D possibly being TRBD1 (6 bases). The CDR3 is 15 amino acids. The germline V gene encodes CDR1 SGHAT and CDR2 FQDESV (reference sequence). The V end lost 1 base, the J end lost 6 bases, and 15 bases lay between the germline ends. The CDR3 loop reads CASSLDDRNRDGYTF. For the CDR3, the DNA is TGTGCCAGCAGCTTAGATGACAGGAACAGGGATGGCTACACCTTC.

V and J are TRBV5-1 and TRBJ1-2; unclear D gene. CDR1 is SGHRS, CDR2 YFSETQ, per germline. Trimming cost V 0 bases and J 5 bases, with 11 bases left between them. The CDR3 has 14 residues. This chain's CDR3 is CASSLVGREYGYTF. The CDR3 nucleotides are TGCGCCAGCAGCTTGGTTGGGAGAGAATATGGCTACACCTTC.

The chain combines TRBV4-3 with TRBJ2-7; a possible D gene is TRBD1 (5 bases). The ends were cut back, 0 bases at V and 3 bases at J, with 12 bases in the middle. CDR1 LGHNA and CDR2 YSLEER come from the germline V gene. The CDR3 is 15 amino acids. Here the CDR3 reads CASSQDRQILYEQYF. CDR3 coding DNA: TGCGCCAGCAGCCAAGATCGACAGATTCTCTACGAGCAGTACTTC.

CDR3 sequence reads: CASSYFAEASTDTQYF. The CDR3, as DNA: TGTGCCAGCAGTTACTTCGCGGAGGCTAGCACAGATACGCAGTATTTT. The V call is TRBV6-5, the J call TRBJ2-3; weak D call: TRBD2 (5 bases). The CDR3 spans 16 residues. Germline assignment: CDR1 MNHEY and CDR2 SVGAGI. The germline V and J ends were trimmed by 1 base and 0 bases, with 11 bases remaining between them.

This clone was picked up a small number of times. The V gene is TRBV2, the J gene TRBJ1-6; 9 nucleotides match TRBD1. Germline assignment: CDR1 SNHLY and CDR2 FYNNEI. The CDR3 length is 14 residues. J gave up 12 bases and V 7 bases, and 10 bases lay outside the gene matches. The DNA for the CDR3 is TGTGCCAGCACCGACAGGGGGGATTATTTACCCCTCCACTTT. Amino acids: CASTDRGDYLPLHF. Complete variable domain (other parts from reference TRBV2 and TRBJ1-6): EPEVTQTPSHQVTQMGQEVILRCVPISNHLYFYWYRQILGQKVEFLVSFYNNEISEKSEIFDDQFSVERPDGSNFTLKIRSTKLEDSAMYFCASTDRGDYLPLHFGNGTRLTVT.